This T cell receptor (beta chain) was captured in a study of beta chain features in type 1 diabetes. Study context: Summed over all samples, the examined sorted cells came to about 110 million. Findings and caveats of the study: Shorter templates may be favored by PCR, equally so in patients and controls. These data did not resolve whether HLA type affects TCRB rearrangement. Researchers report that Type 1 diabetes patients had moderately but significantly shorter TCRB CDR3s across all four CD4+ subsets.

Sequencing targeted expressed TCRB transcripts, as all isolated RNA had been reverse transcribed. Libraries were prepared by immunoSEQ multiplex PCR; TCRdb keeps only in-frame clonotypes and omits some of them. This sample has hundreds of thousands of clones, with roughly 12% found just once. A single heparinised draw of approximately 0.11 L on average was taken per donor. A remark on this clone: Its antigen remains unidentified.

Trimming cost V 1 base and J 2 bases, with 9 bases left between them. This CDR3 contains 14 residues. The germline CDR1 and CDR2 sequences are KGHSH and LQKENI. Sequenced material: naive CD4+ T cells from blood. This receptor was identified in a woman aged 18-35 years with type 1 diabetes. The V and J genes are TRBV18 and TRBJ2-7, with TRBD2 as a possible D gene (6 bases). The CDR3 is CASSPRSGAYEQYF. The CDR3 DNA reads TGTGCCAGCTCACCACGATCGGGGGCCTACGAGCAGTACTTC.